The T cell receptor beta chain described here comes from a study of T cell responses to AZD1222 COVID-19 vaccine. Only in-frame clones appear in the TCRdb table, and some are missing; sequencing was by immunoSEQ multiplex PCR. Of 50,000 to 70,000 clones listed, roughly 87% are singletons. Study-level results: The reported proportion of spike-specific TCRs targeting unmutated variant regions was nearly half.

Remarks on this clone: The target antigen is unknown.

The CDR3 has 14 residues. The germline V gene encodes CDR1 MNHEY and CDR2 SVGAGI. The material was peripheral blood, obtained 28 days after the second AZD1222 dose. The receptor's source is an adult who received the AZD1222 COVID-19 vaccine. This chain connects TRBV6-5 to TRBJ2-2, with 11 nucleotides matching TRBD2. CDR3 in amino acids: CALQTSGATGELFF. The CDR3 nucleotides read TGTGCTCTGCAGACTAGCGGGGCCACCGGGGAGCTGTTTTTT.